These 17 T cell receptor beta chains came from one sample sequenced in a study of patients and donors after allogeneic stem cell transplantation. TCRdb re-analysed the RT-PCR reads in MiXCR, keeping a single row per CDR3 protein. The sample yields some 960,000 distinct CDR3 sequences, about 20% seen once. The sequencing sample was made of blood, either unsorted or a sorted T cell fraction (not recorded which). The receptors here all came from a human donor who was either an allogeneic HSCT recipient or a stem cell or donor lymphocyte infusion donor (not recorded which). It is not recorded whose cells these are; they may come from a transplant donor.

V and J are TRBV27 and TRBJ1-1; 7 nucleotides align to TRBD1. Germline CDR1 is MNHEY and CDR2 is SMNVEV (reference sequence). After removal of 8 bases from V and 0 bases from J, the junction contained 6 bases not matched to a gene. The CDR3 covers 14 residues. CDR3 in DNA: TGTGCCAGCCAGACAGGGACCTTGAACACTGAAGCTTTCTTT. This encodes CASQTGTLNTEAFF.

The rearrangement uses TRBV3-1 and TRBJ1-4, with TRBD1 as a possible D gene (5 bases). The germline V gene encodes CDR1 LGHDT and CDR2 YNNKEL (reference sequence). This CDR3 comprises 13 residues. Trimming took off 4 bases at V and 11 bases at J, with 14 bases between the two ends. In nucleotides, the CDR3 is TGTGCCAGCAGCCTTAGGGACCCAGGGAAACTGTTTTTT. This gives the protein CASSLRDPGKLFF.

This clonotype came up many times. This sequence joins TRBV3-1 and TRBJ2-1; D remains unclear. This CDR3 comprises 15 residues. V dropped 1 base and J dropped 4 bases, with 11 bases sitting between them. Per the germline V gene, CDR1 is LGHDT and CDR2 is YNNKEL (reference sequence). The CDR3 is CASSQALNFYNEQFF. The CDR3 DNA sequence: TGTGCCAGCAGCCAAGCCTTAAACTTTTACAATGAGCAGTTCTTC.

This clonotype turned up a few times. V usage is TRBV20-1 and J usage is TRBJ2-7; 8 nucleotides match TRBD2. From germline, CDR1 is DFQATT and CDR2 SNEGSKA (reference sequence). The J segment lost 3 bases and the V segment lost 6 bases, leaving 10 bases of the junction unmatched. The CDR3 covers 14 residues. The chain's CDR3 is CSASSAGGSYEQYF. The CDR3 DNA reads as TGCAGTGCGTCTTCGGCGGGAGGAAGCTACGAGCAGTACTTC.

This chain links TRBV12-5 with TRBJ2-2, with TRBD1 as a possible D gene (6 bases). The germline gives CDR1 LGHNT, CDR2 FRNRAP. This CDR3 has 13 amino acids. V gave up 6 bases and J gave up 6 bases, with 11 bases separating them. The CDR3 DNA follows: TGTGCTAGTGGGATAACAGGGTCCGGGGAGCTGTTTTTT. Its protein is CASGITGSGELFF.

Points on this clonotype: It may be a read error: a sequence one base away is much more abundant. The chain recombines TRBV10-3 with TRBJ2-4; 7 nucleotides line up with TRBD2. This CDR3 is 14 amino acids long. From germline, CDR1 is ENHRY and CDR2 SYGVKD. The CDR3 coding sequence is TGTGCCATCAGTGGGGGGGGAGCCAAAACCATTCAGTACTTC. Encoded protein: CAISGGGAKTIQYF.

This clonotype has just a few counts. The V and J genes are TRBV11-2 and TRBJ2-7; D is perhaps TRBD1 or TRBD2 (5 bases each). Trimming shortened V by 8 bases and J by 5 bases, and 16 bases separated the two germline ends. Germline CDR1 is SGHAT and CDR2 is FQNNGV. The CDR3 is 13 residues long. The CDR3 is CASLGDLGNEQYF. CDR3 bases: TGTGCCAGCCTAGGGGACCTGGGTAACGAGCAGTACTTC.

The chain carries TRBV15 and TRBJ2-5; D is perhaps TRBD1 (6 bases). The CDR3 runs to 13 residues. V lost 6 bases to trimming and J lost 5 bases, with 13 bases between them. The germline gives CDR1 LNHNV, CDR2 YYDKDF (reference sequence). This CDR3 is CATRDSWMETQYF. CDR3 sequence (DNA): TGTGCCACCAGGGACAGTTGGATGGAGACCCAGTACTTC.

This clonotype was picked up many times. The genes are TRBV12-3 or TRBV12-4 and TRBJ2-5, with D perhaps TRBD1 (6 bases). With 7 bases removed from V and 5 bases from J, the gap between germline ends came to 23 bases. The length of the CDR3 is 16 residues. The DNA of the CDR3 is TGTGCCAGCATCTTGGGACAATCAGAGTCAGGGGAGACCCAGTACTTC. Encoded protein: CASILGQSESGETQYF.

As concerns this clonotype: A junction boundary mismatches the germline segment, possibly from a read error. The V call is TRBV24-1, the J call TRBJ2-1; the D is unclear. This CDR3 is built from 12 residues. CDR1 and CDR2 from the germline V gene are KGHDR and SFDVKD. This chain's CDR3 is CATSDFYSEQFF. CDR3 in DNA: TGTGCCACCAGTGATTTTTACAGTGAGCAGTTCTTC.

The chain combines TRBV25-1 with TRBJ1-2, with D tentatively TRBD1 (5 bases). The germline V and J ends were trimmed by 4 bases and 7 bases, with 19 bases remaining between them. The CDR3 is made up of 15 amino acids. CDR1 MGHDK and CDR2 SYGVNS come from the germline V gene. The CDR3 coding sequence is TGTGCCAGCAGTGGACAAGGGGCGAAACTTGGTGGCTACACCTTC. Its translation is CASSGQGAKLGGYTF.

This clonotype was counted only a few times. The V and J genes are TRBV20-1 and TRBJ2-7; TRBD1 aligns across 7 bases. The V gene's germline CDR1 is DFQATT and CDR2 SNEGSKA (reference sequence). This CDR3 region has 11 residues. Here the CDR3 reads CSLSTGSLQYF. CDR3 sequence (DNA): TGCAGCCTTTCGACAGGGAGTCTGCAGTACTTC.

For the CDR3, the DNA is TGTGCCAGCAGCTCCAAATCCTACTCGACATTCCGGGAGACCCAGTACTTC. This codes for CASSSKSYSTFRETQYF. The V call is TRBV5-6, the J call TRBJ2-5; D not certain. This CDR3 is built from 17 residues. Per germline, CDR1 SGHDT and CDR2 YYEEEE. Trimming took 3 bases from V and 5 from J, leaving 23 bases between them.

The CDR3 here is CSARVLAGGYEQYF. As DNA, the CDR3 is TGCAGTGCTAGGGTACTAGCGGGAGGGTACGAGCAGTACTTC. This sequence joins TRBV20-1 and TRBJ2-7, with 13 bases fitting TRBD2. The CDR3 has 14 amino acids. The V segment lost 3 bases and the J segment 4 bases; nucleotides outside the gene matches: 3. In germline, CDR1 is DFQATT, CDR2 SNEGSKA (reference sequence).

This clonotype was seen a handful of times. CDR3: CATWTIQETQYF. The CDR3 DNA is TGTGCCACCTGGACAATCCAAGAGACCCAGTACTTC. The gene calls are TRBV21-1 and TRBJ2-5; the DNA was not compared with TRBD1, the D call given in the table. TRBV21-1 represents a pseudogene. This CDR3 has 12 amino acids.

This rearrangement joins TRBV7-7 to TRBJ2-1, with D tentatively TRBD1 or TRBD2 (7 bases each). The CDR3 spans 19 residues. Trimming cost V 4 bases and J 4 bases, with 26 bases left between them. Germline lookup yields CDR1 SSHAT and CDR2 FNYEAQ (reference sequence). CDR3 DNA sequence: TGTGCCAGCAGCTCGATAAGAGGGGGCCGCGGGAGAGGGTACAATGAGCAGTTCTTC. Its protein product is CASSSIRGGRGRGYNEQFF.

This clonotype was seen a few times. V is TRBV18 and J is TRBJ2-7; D remains unclear. The CDR3 length is 12 residues. CDR1 KGHSH and CDR2 LQKENI come from the germline V gene. The germline V and J ends were trimmed by 1 base and 3 bases, with 4 bases remaining between them. CDR3 bases: TGTGCCAGCTCACCACAGAACTACGAGCAGTACTTC. Translating it yields CASSPQNYEQYF.